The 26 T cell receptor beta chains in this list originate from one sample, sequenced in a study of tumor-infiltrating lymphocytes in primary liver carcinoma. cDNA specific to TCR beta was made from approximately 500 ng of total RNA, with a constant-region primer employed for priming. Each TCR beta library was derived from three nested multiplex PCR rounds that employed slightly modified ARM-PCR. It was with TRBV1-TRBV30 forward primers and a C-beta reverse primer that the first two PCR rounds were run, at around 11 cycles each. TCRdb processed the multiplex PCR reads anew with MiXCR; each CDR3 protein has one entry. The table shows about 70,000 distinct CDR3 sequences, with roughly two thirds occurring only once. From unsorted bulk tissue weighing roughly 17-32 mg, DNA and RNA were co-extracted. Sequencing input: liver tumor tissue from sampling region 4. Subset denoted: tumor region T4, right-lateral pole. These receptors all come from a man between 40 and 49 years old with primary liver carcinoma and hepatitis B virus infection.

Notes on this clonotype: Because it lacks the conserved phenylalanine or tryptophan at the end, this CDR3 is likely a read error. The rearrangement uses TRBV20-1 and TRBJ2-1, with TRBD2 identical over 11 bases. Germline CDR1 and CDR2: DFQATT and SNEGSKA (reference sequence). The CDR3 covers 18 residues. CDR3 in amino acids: CSANPVAGGLPSYNKQFL. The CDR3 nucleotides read TGCAGTGCTAATCCCGTAGCGGGAGGGCTCCCCTCCTACAATAAGCAGTTCCTC.

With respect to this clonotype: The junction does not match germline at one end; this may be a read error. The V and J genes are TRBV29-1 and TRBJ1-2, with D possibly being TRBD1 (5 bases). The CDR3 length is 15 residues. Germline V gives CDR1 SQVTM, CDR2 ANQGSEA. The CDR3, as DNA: TGTAGCGCAAGATACGGGACGGCAGCTAACTATGGCTACACCTTC. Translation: CSARYGTAANYGYTF.

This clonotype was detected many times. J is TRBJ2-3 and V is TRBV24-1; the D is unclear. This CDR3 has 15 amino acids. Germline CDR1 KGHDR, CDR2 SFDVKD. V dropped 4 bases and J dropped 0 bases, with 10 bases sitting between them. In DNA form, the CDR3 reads TGTGCCACCAGTGACCCCGGACGAAGCACAGATACGCAGTATTTT. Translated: CATSDPGRSTDTQYF.

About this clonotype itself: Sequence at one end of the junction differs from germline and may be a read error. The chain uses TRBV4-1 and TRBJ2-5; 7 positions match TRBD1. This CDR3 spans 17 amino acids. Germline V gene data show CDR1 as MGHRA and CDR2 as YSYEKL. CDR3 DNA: TGCGCCAGCAGCCAAGATCGGGACAGAGGTTGGACGGAGACCCAGTGCTTC. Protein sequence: CASSQDRDRGWTETQCF.

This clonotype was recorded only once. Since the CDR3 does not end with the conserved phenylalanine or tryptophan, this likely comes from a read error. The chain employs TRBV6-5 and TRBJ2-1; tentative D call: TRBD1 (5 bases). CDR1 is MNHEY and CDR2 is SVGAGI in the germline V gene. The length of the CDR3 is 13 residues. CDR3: CVSTRQGYNEQFL. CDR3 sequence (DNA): TGTGTCAGCACCCGGCAGGGTTACAATGAGCAGTTCTTA.

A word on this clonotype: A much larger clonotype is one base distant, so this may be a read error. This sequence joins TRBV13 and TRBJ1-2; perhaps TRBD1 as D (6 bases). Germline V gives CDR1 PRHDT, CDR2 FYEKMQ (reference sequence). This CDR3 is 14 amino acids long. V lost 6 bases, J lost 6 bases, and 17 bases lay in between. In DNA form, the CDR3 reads TGTGCCAGCAGTTTCCCGAGGGGGTCCGATGGCTACACCTTC. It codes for CASSFPRGSDGYTF.

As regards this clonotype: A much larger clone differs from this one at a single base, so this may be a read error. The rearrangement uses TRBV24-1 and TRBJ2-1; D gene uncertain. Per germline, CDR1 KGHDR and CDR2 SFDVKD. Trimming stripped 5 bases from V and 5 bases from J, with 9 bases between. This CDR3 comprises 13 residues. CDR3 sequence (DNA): TGTGCCACCAGTGTCATGTTAAACAATGAGCAGTTCTTC. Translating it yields CATSVMLNNEQFF.

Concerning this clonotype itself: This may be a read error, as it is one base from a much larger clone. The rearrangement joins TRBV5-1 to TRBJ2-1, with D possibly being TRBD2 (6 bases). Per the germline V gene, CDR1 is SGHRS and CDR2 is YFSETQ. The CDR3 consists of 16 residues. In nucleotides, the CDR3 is TGCGCCAACAGCTTGGCCGGTCCGAGGGAGGTGAATGAGCAGTTCTTC. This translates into CANSLAGPREVNEQFF.

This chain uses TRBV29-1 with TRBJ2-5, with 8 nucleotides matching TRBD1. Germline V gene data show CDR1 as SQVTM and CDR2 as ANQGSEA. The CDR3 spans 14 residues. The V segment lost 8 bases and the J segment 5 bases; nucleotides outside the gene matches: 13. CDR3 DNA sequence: TGCAGCTGCCGACGGACAGGGCTGGGGGAGACCCAGTACTTC. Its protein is CSCRRTGLGETQYF. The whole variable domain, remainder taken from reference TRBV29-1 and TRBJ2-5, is SAVISQKPSRDICQRGTSLTIQCQVDSQVTMMFWYRQQPGQSLTLIATANQGSEATYESGFVIDKFPISRPNLTFSTLTVSNMSPEDSSIYLCSCRRTGLGETQYFGPGTRLLVL.

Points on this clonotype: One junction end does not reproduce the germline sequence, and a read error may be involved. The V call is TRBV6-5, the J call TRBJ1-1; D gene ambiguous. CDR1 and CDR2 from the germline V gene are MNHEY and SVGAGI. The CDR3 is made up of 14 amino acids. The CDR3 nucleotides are TGTGCCAGCAGTTACGGCGCGGTGAACACTGAAGCCTTCTTT. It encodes CASSYGAVNTEAFF.

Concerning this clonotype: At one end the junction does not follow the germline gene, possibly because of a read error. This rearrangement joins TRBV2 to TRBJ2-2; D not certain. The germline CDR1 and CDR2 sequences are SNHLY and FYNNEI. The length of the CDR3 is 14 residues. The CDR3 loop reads CAGSGIGSSGELFF. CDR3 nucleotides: TGTGCCGGCAGTGGGATAGGGTCCTCCGGGGAGCTGTTTTTT.

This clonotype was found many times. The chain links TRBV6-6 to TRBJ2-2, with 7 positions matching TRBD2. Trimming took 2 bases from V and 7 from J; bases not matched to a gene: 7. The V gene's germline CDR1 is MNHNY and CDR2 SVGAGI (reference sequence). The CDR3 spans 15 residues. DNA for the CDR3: TGTGCCAGCAGTTACGTAGGAGCGGGAAGCGGGGAGCTGTTTTTT. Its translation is CASSYVGAGSGELFF.

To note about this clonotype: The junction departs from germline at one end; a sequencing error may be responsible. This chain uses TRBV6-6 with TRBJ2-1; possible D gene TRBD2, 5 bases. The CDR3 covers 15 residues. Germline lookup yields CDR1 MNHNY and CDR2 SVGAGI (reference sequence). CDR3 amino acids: CDSNRPEAGGNEQFF. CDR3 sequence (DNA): TGTGACAGCAACCGTCCGGAGGCCGGAGGCAATGAGCAGTTCTTC.

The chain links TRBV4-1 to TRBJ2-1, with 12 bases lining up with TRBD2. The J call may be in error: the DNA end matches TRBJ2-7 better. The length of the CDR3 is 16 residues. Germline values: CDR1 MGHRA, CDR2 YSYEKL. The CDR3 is CASSQVGTSGYNGQYF. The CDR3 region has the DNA TGCGCCAGCAGCCAAGTCGGGACTAGCGGGTACAATGGGCAGTACTTC.

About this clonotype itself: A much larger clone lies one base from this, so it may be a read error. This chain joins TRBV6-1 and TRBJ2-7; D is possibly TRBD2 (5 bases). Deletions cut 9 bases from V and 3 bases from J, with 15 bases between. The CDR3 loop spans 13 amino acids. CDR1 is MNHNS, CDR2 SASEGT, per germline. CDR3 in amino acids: CASANTSHYEQYF. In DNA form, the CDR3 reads TGTGCCAGTGCGAATACTAGTCACTACGAGCAGTACTTC.

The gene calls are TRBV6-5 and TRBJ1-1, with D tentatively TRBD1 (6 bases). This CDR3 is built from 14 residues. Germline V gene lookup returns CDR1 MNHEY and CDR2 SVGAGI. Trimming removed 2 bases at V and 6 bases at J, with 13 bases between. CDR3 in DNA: TGTGCCAGCAGTTACCCGGAGGCAGGGGCTGAAGCTTTCTTT. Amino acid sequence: CASSYPEAGAEAFF.

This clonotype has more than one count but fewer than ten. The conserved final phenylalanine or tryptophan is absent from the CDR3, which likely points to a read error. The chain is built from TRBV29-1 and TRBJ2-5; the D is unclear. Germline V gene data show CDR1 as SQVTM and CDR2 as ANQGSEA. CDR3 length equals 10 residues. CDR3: CSVDQETQYL. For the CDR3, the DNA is TGCAGCGTTGACCAGGAGACCCAGTACCTC.

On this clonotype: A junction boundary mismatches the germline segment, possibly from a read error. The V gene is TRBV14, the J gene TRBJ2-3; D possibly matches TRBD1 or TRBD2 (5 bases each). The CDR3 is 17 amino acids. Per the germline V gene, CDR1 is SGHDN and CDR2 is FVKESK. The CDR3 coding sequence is TGTGCCAGTAGCCATAATCCCGGGACCAGTAGCACAGATACGCAGTATTTT. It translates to CASSHNPGTSSTDTQYF.

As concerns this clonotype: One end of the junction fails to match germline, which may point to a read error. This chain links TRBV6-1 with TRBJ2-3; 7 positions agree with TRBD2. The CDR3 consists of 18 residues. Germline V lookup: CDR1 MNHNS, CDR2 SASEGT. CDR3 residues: CASSEPASGPYSTVTQYF. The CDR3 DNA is TGTGCCAGCAGTGAACCAGCTAGCGGACCGTATAGCACAGTTACGCAGTACTTT.

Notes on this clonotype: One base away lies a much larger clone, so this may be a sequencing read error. The CDR3 DNA sequence: TGTGCCATCAGGAAGACCGTGAACACTGAAGCTTTCTTT. Amino acid sequence: CAIRKTVNTEAFF. The V and J genes are TRBV10-3 and TRBJ1-1; D remains ambiguous. The CDR3 is 13 residues long. Germline V gene data show CDR1 as ENHRY and CDR2 as SYGVKD. V dropped 6 bases and J dropped 0 bases, with 8 bases sitting between them.

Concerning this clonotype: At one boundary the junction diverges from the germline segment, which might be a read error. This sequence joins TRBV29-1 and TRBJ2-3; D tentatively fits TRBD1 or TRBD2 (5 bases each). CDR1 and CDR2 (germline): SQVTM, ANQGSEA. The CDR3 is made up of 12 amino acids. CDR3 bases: TGCAGCGTTGCCGTGAGAGGGGATACGGAGTATTTT. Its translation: CSVAVRGDTEYF.

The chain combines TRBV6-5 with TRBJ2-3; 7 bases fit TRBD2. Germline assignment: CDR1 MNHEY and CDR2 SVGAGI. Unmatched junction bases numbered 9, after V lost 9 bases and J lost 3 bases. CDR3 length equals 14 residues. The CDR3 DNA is TGTGCCAGTAGGTACGACGGGAGGACAGATACGCAGTATTTT. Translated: CASRYDGRTDTQYF.

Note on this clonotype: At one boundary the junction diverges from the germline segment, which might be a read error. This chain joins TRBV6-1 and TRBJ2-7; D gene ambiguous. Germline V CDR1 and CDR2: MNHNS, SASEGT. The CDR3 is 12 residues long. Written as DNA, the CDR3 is TGCGCCAGCAGTGAAGCGCTCGGCAAGCAGTACTTC. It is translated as CASSEALGKQYF.

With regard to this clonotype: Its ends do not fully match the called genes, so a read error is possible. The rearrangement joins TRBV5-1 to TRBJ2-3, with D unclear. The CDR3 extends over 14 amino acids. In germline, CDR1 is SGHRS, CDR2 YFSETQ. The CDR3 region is CASSLLGIADTRYF. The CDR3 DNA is TGCGCCAGCAGCCTGTTGGGGATTGCAGATACGCGGTATTTT. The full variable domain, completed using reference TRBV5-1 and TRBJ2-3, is KAGVTQTPRYLIKTRGQQVTLSCSPISGHRSVSWYQQTPGQGLQFLFEYFSETQRNKGNFPGRFSGRQFSNSRSEMNVSTLELGDSALYLCASSLLGIADTRYFGPGTRLTVL.

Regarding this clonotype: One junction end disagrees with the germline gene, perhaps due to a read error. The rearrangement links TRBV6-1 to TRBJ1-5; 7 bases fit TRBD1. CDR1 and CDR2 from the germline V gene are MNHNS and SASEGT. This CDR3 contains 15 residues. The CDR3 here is CASSDGAGGYQPQHF. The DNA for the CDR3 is TGTGCCAGCAGTGACGGTGCAGGGGGGTATCAGCCCCAGCACTTT.

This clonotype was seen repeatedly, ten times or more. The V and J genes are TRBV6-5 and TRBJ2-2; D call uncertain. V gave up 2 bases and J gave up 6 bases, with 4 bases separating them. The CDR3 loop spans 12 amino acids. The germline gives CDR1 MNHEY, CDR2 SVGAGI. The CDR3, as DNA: TGTGCCAGCAGTTACGACCCCGGGGAGCTGTTTTTT. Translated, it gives CASSYDPGELFF.